The rows below give T cell receptor beta chains drawn from one sample of a study of early T cells in non-severe SARS-CoV-2 infection. TCRdb ran MiXCR on the 5' RACE reads and lists one entry per CDR3 protein. The sample carries approximately 76,000 distinct CDR3 sequences, roughly an eighth recorded once. Material: whole blood. The receptors come from an adult who was a healthcare worker with PCR-confirmed SARS-CoV-2 infection or an uninfected control (not recorded which). The CDR3 runs from the conserved cysteine through the conserved F or W. Each record gives: clone size, J gene, D gene, V gene, CDR3 protein, CDR3 DNA. A D gene is named only where the DNA matches it firmly. Some rows mark clone size as missing; the rest say once, few, many or name a class of expanded clone.

>few|TRBJ1-2|.|TRBV12-3/TRBV12-4
CASRPEAGPILSGYTF
TGTGCCAGCAGGCCCGAAGCGGGACCGATTCTCTCTGGCTACACCTTC
>many|TRBJ1-5|.|TRBV20-1
CSAARGTDTFFSNQPQHF
TGCAGTGCCGCTAGAGGGACGGACACATTTTTTAGCAATCAGCCCCAGCATTTT
>many|TRBJ2-7|TRBD2|TRBV2
CASSGGGNSYEQYF
TGTGCCAGCAGTGGCGGGGGAAATTCCTACGAGCAGTACTTC
>many|TRBJ2-5|.|TRBV25-1
CASSELALSGMWQETQYF
TGTGCCAGCAGTGAATTAGCCCTCTCCGGGATGTGGCAAGAGACCCAGTACTTC
>.|TRBJ1-2|.|TRBV7-9
CASSLAPVDHGYTF
TGTGCCAGCAGCTTAGCCCCGGTTGACCATGGCTACACCTTC
>few|TRBJ2-7|TRBD2|TRBV27
CASSLRLAGVYEQYF
TGTGCCAGCAGTCTCAGACTAGCGGGAGTCTACGAGCAGTACTTC
>.|TRBJ2-3|TRBD2|TRBV20-1
CSARDATSGEPRDTQYF
TGCAGTGCTAGAGATGCGACTAGCGGGGAACCCAGGGATACGCAGTATTTT
>many|TRBJ1-4|TRBD1|TRBV11-2
CASRPLPGQGKEKLFF
TGTGCCAGCAGACCTTTACCGGGACAGGGGAAGGAAAAACTGTTTTTT
>many|TRBJ2-3|.|TRBV27
CASRIPSTDTQYF
TGTGCCAGCCGAATCCCAAGCACAGATACGCAGTATTTT
>few|TRBJ2-3|.|TRBV18
CASSRVNTDTQYF
TGTGCCAGCTCACGGGTGAACACAGATACGCAGTATTTT
>many|TRBJ2-1|.|TRBV5-1
CASSLELVAEQFF
TGCGCCAGCAGCTTGGAATTGGTAGCTGAGCAGTTCTTC
>many|TRBJ1-1|.|TRBV7-3
CASSSKGGGTLNTEAFF
TGTGCCAGCAGCTCTAAAGGAGGGGGGACACTGAACACTGAAGCTTTCTTT
>.|TRBJ2-3|TRBD1|TRBV11-3
CASSLGDRGTDTQYF
TGTGCCAGCAGCTTAGGGGACAGGGGCACAGATACGCAGTATTTT
>many|TRBJ1-1|.|TRBV6-2/TRBV6-3
CASSYRQWNTEAFF
TGTGCCAGCAGTTATAGACAGTGGAACACTGAAGCTTTCTTT
>.|TRBJ2-1|TRBD2|TRBV6-6
CAGSYSGLAGVYNEQFF
TGTGCCGGCAGTTACTCCGGGCTAGCGGGAGTGTACAATGAGCAGTTCTTC
>many|TRBJ2-5|.|TRBV18
CASSMYQETQYF
TGTGCCAGCTCAATGTACCAAGAGACCCAGTACTTC
>few|TRBJ2-5|.|TRBV11-2
CASSLATAQYF
TGTGCCAGCAGCTTAGCGACGGCCCAGTACTTC
>many|TRBJ2-7|TRBD2|TRBV7-3
CASSYGLDGGEQYF
TGTGCCAGCAGCTACGGACTAGATGGAGGCGAGCAGTACTTC
>many|TRBJ2-1|TRBD2|TRBV12-3/TRBV12-4
CASSPLGLAGALGEQFF
TGTGCCAGCAGTCCCTTAGGACTAGCGGGAGCACTAGGCGAGCAGTTCTTC
>few|TRBJ2-5|.|TRBV24-1
CATSGKLGETQYF
TGTGCCACCAGTGGGAAGCTTGGGGAGACCCAGTACTTC
>many|TRBJ1-2|.|TRBV18
CASSPGRAEGYTF
TGTGCCAGCTCACCAGGACGGGCAGAGGGCTACACCTTC
>.|TRBJ2-6|TRBD2|TRBV10-3
CAISESRGDGANVLTF
TGTGCCATCAGTGAGTCTCGGGGGGACGGGGCCAACGTCCTGACTTTC
>many|TRBJ2-3|.|TRBV10-3
CAISEQGKDTQYF
TGTGCCATCAGTGAGCAGGGGAAAGATACGCAGTATTTT
>many|TRBJ1-3|.|TRBV6-1
CASSLLFSGNTIYF
TGTGCCAGCAGCCTCCTTTTTTCTGGAAACACCATATATTTT
>.|TRBJ2-5|TRBD1|TRBV6-5
CASSTGAYETQYF
TGTGCCAGCAGCACAGGGGCATACGAGACCCAGTACTTC
>few|TRBJ2-2|.|TRBV9
CASSASRAFDTGELFF
TGTGCCAGCAGCGCTTCTCGGGCCTTCGACACCGGGGAGCTGTTTTTT
>many|TRBJ1-6|.|TRBV4-2
CASSQGARDSPLHF
TGTGCCAGCAGCCAGGGGGCACGGGATTCACCCCTCCACTTT
>.|TRBJ2-1|TRBD2|TRBV19
CASSNPGTSGKGEQFF
TGTGCCAGTAGTAACCCCGGGACTAGCGGGAAGGGTGAGCAGTTCTTC
>many|TRBJ1-5|.|TRBV24-1
CATSADGPNQPQHF
TGTGCCACCAGTGCAGACGGACCCAATCAGCCCCAGCATTTT
>.|TRBJ2-2|TRBD1|TRBV5-1
CASSWIGGADTGELFF
TGCGCCAGCAGCTGGATAGGGGGCGCGGACACCGGGGAGCTGTTTTTT
>few|TRBJ2-4|.|TRBV23-1
CASSQWTEKNIQYF
TGCGCCAGCAGTCAATGGACAGAAAAAAACATTCAGTACTTC
>.|TRBJ2-3|TRBD1|TRBV28
CASSSLQTGTGNGF
TGTGCCAGCAGTTCGCTCCAGACCGGGACAGGCAACGGTTTT
>.|TRBJ1-2|.|TRBV19
CASRRLDTDYGYSF
TGTGCCAGTAGGAGATTGGACACGGACTATGGCTACTCCTTC
>.|TRBJ1-1|.|TRBV6-1
CASSHLGGGFTEAFF
TGTGCCAGCAGCCACCTGGGAGGGGGGTTTACTGAAGCTTTCTTT